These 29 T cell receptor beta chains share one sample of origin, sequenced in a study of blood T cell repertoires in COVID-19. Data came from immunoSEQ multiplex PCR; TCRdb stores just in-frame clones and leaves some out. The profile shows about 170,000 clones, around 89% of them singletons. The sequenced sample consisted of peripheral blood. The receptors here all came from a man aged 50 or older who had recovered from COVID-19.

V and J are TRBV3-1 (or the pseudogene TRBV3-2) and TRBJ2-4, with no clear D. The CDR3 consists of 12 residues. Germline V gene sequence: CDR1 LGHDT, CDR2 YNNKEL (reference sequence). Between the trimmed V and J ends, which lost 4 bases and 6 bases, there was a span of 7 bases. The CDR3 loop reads CASSRSVNIQYF. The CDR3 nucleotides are TGTGCCAGCAGCCGGTCAGTAAACATTCAGTACTTC.

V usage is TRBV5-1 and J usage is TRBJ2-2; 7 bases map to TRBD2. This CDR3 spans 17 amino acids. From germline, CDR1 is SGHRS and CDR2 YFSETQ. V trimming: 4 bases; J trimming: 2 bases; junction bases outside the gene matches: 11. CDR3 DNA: TGCGCCAGCAGCCCGGGAGGAGCGAACCTAAACACCGGGGAGCTGTTTTTT. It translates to CASSPGGANLNTGELFF.

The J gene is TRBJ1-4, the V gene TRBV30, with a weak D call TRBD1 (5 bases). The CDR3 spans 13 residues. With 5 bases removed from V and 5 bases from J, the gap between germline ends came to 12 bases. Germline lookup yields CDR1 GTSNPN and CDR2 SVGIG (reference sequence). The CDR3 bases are TGTGCCTGGCGCGGCAGGGCCAATGAAAAACTGTTTTTT. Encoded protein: CAWRGRANEKLFF.

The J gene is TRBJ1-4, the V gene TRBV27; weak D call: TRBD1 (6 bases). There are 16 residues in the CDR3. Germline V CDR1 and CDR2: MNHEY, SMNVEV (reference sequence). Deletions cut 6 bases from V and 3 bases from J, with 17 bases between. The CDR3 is CASSPGAGPPNEKLFF. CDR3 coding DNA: TGTGCCAGCAGCCCAGGGGCAGGGCCACCTAATGAAAAACTGTTTTTT.

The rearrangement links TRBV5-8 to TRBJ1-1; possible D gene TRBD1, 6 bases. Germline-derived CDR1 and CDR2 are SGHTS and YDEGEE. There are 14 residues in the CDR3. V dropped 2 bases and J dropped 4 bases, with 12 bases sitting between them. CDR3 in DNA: TGTGCCAGCAGCTTCGCGGGGGCAAGCACTGAAGCTTTCTTT. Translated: CASSFAGASTEAFF.

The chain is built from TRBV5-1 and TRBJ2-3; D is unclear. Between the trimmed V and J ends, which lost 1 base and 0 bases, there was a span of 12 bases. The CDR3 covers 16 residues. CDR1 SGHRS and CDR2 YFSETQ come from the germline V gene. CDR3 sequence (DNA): TGCGCCAGCAGCTTGTTCACTACCACTAGCACAGATACGCAGTATTTT. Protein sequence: CASSLFTTTSTDTQYF.

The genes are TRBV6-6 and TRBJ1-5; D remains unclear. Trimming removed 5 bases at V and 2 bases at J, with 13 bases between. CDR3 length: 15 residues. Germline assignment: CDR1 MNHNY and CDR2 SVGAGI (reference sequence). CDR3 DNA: TGTGCCAGCAGTAAAACGGGATGGGGCAATCAGCCCCAGCATTTT. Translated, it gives CASSKTGWGNQPQHF.

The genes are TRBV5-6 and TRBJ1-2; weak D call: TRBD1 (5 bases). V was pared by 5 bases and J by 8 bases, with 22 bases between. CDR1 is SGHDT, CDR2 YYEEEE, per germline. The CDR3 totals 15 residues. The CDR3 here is CASRQSGRPTGGYTF. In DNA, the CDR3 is TGTGCCAGCAGGCAGTCAGGACGTCCTACAGGAGGCTACACCTTC.

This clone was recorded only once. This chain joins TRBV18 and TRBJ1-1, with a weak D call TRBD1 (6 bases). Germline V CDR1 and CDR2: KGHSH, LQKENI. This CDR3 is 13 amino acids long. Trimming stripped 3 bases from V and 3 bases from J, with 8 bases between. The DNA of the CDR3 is TGTGCCAGCTCACCGGACAGAGACACTGAAGCTTTCTTT. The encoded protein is CASSPDRDTEAFF.

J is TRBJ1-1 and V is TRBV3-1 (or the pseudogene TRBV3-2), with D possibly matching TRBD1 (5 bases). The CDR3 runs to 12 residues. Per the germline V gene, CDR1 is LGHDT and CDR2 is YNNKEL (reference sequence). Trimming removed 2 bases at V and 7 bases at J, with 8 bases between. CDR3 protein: CASSQWGGEAFF. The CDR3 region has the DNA TGTGCCAGCAGCCAATGGGGGGGTGAAGCTTTCTTT.

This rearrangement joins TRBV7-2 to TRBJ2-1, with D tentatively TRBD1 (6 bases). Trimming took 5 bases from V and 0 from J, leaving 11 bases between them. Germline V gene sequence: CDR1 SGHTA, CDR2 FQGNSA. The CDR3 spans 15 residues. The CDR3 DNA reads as TGTGCCAGCAGCATCGACAGGAGCTCCTACAATGAGCAGTTCTTC. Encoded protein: CASSIDRSSYNEQFF.

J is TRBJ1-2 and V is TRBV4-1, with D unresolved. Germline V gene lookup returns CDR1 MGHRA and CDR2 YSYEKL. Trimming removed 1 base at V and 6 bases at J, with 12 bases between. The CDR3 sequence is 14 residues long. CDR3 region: CASSQARGGDGYTF. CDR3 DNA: TGCGCCAGCAGCCAAGCACGGGGAGGTGATGGCTACACCTTC.

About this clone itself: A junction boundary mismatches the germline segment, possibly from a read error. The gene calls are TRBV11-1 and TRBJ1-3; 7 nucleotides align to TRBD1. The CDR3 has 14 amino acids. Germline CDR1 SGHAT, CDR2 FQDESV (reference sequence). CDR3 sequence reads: CANSRDRAGNTIYF. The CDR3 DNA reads TGTGCCAACAGCCGCGACAGGGCCGGAAACACCATATATTTT.

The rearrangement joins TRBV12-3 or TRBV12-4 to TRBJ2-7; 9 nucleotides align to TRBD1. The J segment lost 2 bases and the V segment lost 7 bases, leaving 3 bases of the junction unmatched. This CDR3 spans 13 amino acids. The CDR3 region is CASTGDRAYEQYF. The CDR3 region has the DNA TGTGCCAGCACCGGGGACAGGGCCTACGAGCAGTACTTC.

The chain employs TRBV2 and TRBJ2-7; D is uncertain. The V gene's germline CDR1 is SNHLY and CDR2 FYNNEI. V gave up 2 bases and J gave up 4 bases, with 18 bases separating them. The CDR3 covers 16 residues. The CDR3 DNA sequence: TGTGCCAGCAGTGAACCCGTATCCGAGTTTCCTTACGAGCAGTACTTC. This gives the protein CASSEPVSEFPYEQYF.

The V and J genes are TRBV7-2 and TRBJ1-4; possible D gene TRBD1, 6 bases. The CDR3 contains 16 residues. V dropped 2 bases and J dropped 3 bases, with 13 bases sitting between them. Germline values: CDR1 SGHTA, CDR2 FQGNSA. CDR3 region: CASSLTGLGPNEKLFF. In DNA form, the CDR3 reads TGTGCCAGCAGCTTAACAGGGTTGGGACCTAATGAAAAACTGTTTTTT. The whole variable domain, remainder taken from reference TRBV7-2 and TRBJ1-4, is GAGVSQSPSNKVTEKGKDVELRCDPISGHTALYWYRQSLGQGLEFLIYFQGNSAPDKSGLPSDRFSAERTGGSVSTLTIQRTQQEDSAVYLCASSLTGLGPNEKLFFGSGTQLSVL.

CDR3 loop: CASRKAVTSGSGTDTQYF. Here the CDR3 DNA reads TGTGCCAGCAGGAAGGCTGTGACTAGCGGGAGTGGCACAGATACGCAGTATTTT. This rearrangement joins TRBV2 to TRBJ2-3; 12 nucleotides agree with TRBD2. V shed 6 bases, J shed 1 base, and the junction held 11 bases outside the gene matches. The CDR3 extends over 18 amino acids. CDR1 is SNHLY, CDR2 FYNNEI, per germline.

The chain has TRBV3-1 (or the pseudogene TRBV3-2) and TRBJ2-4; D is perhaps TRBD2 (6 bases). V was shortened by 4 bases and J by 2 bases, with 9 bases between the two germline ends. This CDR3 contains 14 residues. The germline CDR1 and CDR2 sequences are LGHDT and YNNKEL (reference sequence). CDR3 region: CASSPGVSKNIQYF. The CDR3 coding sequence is TGTGCCAGCAGCCCGGGGGTTTCCAAAAACATTCAGTACTTC.

CDR3 in amino acids: CAISENGGGTTDTQYF. Here the CDR3 DNA reads TGTGCCATCAGTGAGAATGGCGGGGGAACCACAGATACGCAGTATTTT. This chain connects TRBV10-3 to TRBJ2-3, with 7 nucleotides matching TRBD2. The length of the CDR3 is 16 residues. Germline V CDR1 and CDR2: ENHRY, SYGVKD. J lost 2 bases, V lost 2 bases, and 7 bases had no gene match.

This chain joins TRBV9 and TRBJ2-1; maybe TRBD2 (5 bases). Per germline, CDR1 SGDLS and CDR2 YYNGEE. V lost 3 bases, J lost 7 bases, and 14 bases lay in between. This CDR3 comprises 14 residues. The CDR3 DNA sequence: TGTGCCAGCAGCGCAACCCCGGGGTCGAATGAGCAGTTCTTC. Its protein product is CASSATPGSNEQFF.

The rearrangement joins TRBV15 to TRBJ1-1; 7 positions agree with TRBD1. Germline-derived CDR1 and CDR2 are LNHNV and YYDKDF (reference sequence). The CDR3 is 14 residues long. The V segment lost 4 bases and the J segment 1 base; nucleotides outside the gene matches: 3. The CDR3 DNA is TGTGCCACCAGCAAGGGACAGCAGAACACTGAAGCTTTCTTT. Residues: CATSKGQQNTEAFF. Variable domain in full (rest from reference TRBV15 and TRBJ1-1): DAMVIQNPRYQVTQFGKPVTLSCSQTLNHNVMYWYQQKSSQAPKLLFHYYDKDFNNEADTPDNFQSRRPNTSFCFLDIRSPGLGDTAMYLCATSKGQQNTEAFFGQGTRLTVV.

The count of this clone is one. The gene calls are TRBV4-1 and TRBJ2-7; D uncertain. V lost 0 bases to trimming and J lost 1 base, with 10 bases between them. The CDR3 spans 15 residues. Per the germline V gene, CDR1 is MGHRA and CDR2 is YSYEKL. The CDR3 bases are TGCGCCAGCAGCCAAGAAGGCGCTAGTTCCTACGAGCAGTACTTC. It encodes CASSQEGASSYEQYF.

The CDR3 DNA sequence: TGTGCCAGCAGCTTAACCACAGAGAACACCGGGGAGCTGTTTTTT. Its protein product is CASSLTTENTGELFF. The rearrangement links TRBV7-9 to TRBJ2-2; D is undetermined. V lost 2 bases and J lost 1, with 8 bases in between. The CDR3 has 15 amino acids. Germline V CDR1 and CDR2: SEHNR, FQNEAQ (reference sequence).

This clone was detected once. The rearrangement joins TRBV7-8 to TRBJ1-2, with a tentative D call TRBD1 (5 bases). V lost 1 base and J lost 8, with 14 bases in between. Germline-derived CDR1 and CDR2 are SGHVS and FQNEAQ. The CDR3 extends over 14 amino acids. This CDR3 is CASSLVVGAWGYTF. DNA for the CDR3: TGTGCCAGCAGCTTAGTCGTAGGGGCTTGGGGCTACACCTTC.

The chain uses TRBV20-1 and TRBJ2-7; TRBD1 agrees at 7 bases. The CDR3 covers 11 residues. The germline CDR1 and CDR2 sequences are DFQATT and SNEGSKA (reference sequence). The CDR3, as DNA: TGCAGGCGGACAGGCTCTTACGAGCAGTACTTC. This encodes CRRTGSYEQYF.

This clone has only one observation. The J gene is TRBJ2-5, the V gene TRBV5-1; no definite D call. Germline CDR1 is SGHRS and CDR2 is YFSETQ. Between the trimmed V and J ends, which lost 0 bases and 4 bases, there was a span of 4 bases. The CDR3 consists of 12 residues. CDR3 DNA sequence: TGCGCCAGCAGCTTGGCGGTAGAGACCCAGTACTTC. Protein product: CASSLAVETQYF.

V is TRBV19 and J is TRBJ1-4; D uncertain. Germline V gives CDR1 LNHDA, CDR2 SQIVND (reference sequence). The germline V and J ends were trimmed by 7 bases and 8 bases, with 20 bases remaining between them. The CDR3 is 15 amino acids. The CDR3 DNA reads TGTGCCAGTACCCCGAGTCCGGGAGGTCGGGAAAAACTGTTTTTT. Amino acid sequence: CASTPSPGGREKLFF.

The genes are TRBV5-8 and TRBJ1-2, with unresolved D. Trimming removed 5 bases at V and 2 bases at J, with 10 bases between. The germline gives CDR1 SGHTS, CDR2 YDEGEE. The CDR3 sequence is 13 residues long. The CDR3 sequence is CASSSGINYGYTF. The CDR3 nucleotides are TGTGCCAGCAGTTCAGGCATCAACTATGGCTACACCTTC.

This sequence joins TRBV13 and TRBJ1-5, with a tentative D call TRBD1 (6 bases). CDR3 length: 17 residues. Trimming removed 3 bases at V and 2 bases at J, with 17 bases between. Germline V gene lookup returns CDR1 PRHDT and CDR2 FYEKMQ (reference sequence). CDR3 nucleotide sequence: TGTGCCAGCAGCTTTGGGCCCCAGGGGACGGGCAATCAGCCCCAGCATTTT. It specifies CASSFGPQGTGNQPQHF.